The TCR beta chain described here comes from a study of cytomegalovirus exposure and HLA in healthy donors. PCR used 60 Vbeta primers and 13 Jbeta primers. Per the original methods: About 12 million of the about 80 million unique TCR beta chains counted in a later analysis were shared. Sequencing was performed with immunoSEQ multiplex PCR; in TCRdb, only in-frame clones are kept and a portion is missing. That table is the source of V, J and clone size, and D and trimming were worked out from the DNA. The sample carries approximately 200,000 clones, around three quarters recorded once. Whole-study results and caveats: When analyzed later, a missense DCLRE1C variant was found to be linked to TCR beta V- and J-gene trimming. The classifier reportedly diagnosed cytomegalovirus status with high sensitivity and specificity.

The ends were cut back, 2 bases at V and 3 bases at J, with 8 bases in the middle. Germline CDR1 and CDR2: GTSNPN and SVGIG (reference sequence). This CDR3 is 12 amino acids long. This clone was picked up one time. Its antigen remains unidentified. The clonotype originates from a man aged 25 to 40 in good health and CMV-seronegative. The V and J genes are TRBV30 and TRBJ2-7; D possibly corresponds to TRBD1 (6 bases). The sequencing input was PBMCs. CDR3 region: CAWSTGFYEQYF. The CDR3 nucleotides are TGTGCCTGGAGTACAGGGTTCTACGAGCAGTACTTC.